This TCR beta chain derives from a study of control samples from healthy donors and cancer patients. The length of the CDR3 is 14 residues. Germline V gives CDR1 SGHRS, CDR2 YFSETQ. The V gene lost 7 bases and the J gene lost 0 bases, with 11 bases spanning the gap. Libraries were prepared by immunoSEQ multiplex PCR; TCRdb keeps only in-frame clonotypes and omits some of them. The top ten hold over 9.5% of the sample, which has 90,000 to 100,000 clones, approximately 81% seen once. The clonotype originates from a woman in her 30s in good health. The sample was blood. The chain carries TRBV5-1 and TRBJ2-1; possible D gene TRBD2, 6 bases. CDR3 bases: TGCGCCAGCGGAGGGGCAAGCTCCTACAATGAGCAGTTCTTC. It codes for CASGGASSYNEQFF.